A selection of T cell receptor beta chains follows, all from one sample in a study of CD8+ T cells in alopecia areata. Some clones are missing from TCRdb's copy, which holds only in-frame ones; the method was immunoSEQ multiplex PCR. The table lists 150,000 to 250,000 clones, roughly 64% of them singletons, with more than 5.5% in the top ten. Specimen: CD4+ T cells sorted from blood, collected at week 24, from a patient treated with tofacitinib. These receptors all stem from a human donor with alopecia areata. Both conserved end residues are part of each CDR3. A D gene is named only where the DNA matches it firmly. Not every row has a clone size; where given, it reads once, few, many or a size class.

>TRBJ2-5|.|TRBV5-4|TRBD2
TGTGCCAGCAGCTCTCGGGAGGCCCAAGAGACCCAGTACTTC
CASSSREAQETQYF
>TRBJ1-5|.|TRBV18|.
TGTGCCAGCTCACCCTACAGGGAAGGAAGGAGCAATCAGCCCCAGCATTTT
CASSPYREGRSNQPQHF
>TRBJ2-5|.|TRBV5-1|.
TGCGCCAGCAGCTTGGCGGTCCTGGAGACCCAGTACTTC
CASSLAVLETQYF
>TRBJ2-1|.|TRBV28|TRBD2
TGTGCCAGCAGTTTTGAAAGCCGGCGGGAGTCCTACAATGAGCAGTTCTTC
CASSFESRRESYNEQFF
>TRBJ2-7|.|TRBV7-2|.
TGTGCCAGCAGCTCGGGGAGACACAAGGTCACCTACGAGCAGTACTTC
CASSSGRHKVTYEQYF
>TRBJ2-5|.|TRBV9|.
TGTGCCAGCAGTTGGGCCGCAGGGATCGAAGAGACCCAGTACTTC
CASSWAAGIEETQYF
>TRBJ1-5|.|TRBV27|TRBD1
TGTGCCAGCAGTTTATACAGGGGAAGCCCCCAGCATTTT
CASSLYRGSPQHF
>TRBJ1-2|.|TRBV29-1|TRBD1
TGCAGCGTTTATACCGACATACACAGGGGGCCGGACTATGGCTACACCTTC
CSVYTDIHRGPDYGYTF
>TRBJ2-5|.|TRBV5-1|.
TGCGCCAGCAGCTTGCCGTCTGAAGAGACCCAGTACTTC
CASSLPSEETQYF
>TRBJ2-1|.|TRBV29-1|.
TGCAGCGTTGAAGGTCCCGGGTTCAATGAGCAGTTCTTC
CSVEGPGFNEQFF
>TRBJ1-3|few|TRBV28|TRBD1
TGTGCCAGCAGTCTCGGGACAGGGGAAGGAAACACCATATATTTT
CASSLGTGEGNTIYF
>TRBJ1-2|few|TRBV5-6|TRBD1
TGTGCCAGCAGCTACCGACAGGGGGCAGGGGGCTATGGCTACACCTTC
CASSYRQGAGGYGYTF
>TRBJ2-3|few|TRBV4-1|TRBD2
TGCGCCAGCAGCCAAGATTACAGCGGGATGGGTTATACGCAGTATTTT
CASSQDYSGMGYTQYF
>TRBJ2-5|.|TRBV7-9|.
TGTGCCAGCAGAAGATGGACACAAGAACAAGAGACCCAGTACTTC
CASRRWTQEQETQYF
>TRBJ2-3|.|TRBV29-1|.
TGCAGCATAGGCACAGATACGCAGTATTTT
CSIGTDTQYF
>TRBJ2-7|.|TRBV28|TRBD1
TGTGCCAGCAGTCCCTACGGACAGGATGGCCCCTACGAGCAGTACTTC
CASSPYGQDGPYEQYF
>TRBJ2-3|.|TRBV29-1|.
TGCAGCGTCCCCCCCGAGGCAGATACGCAGTATTTT
CSVPPEADTQYF
>TRBJ1-6|.|TRBV27|TRBD1
TGTGCCAGCAGTTTCCAGGGAGCAGGGGGTTCACCCCTCCACTTT
CASSFQGAGGSPLHF
>TRBJ2-3|.|TRBV6-1|.
TGTGCCAGCAGTGAAGAATCGAACAGGGCCCTAAGTTTT
CASSEESNRALSF
>TRBJ2-2|.|TRBV19|.
TGTGCCAGTAGTATGAAAGCGGACGGGTGGGGGGAGCTGTTTTTT
CASSMKADGWGELFF
>TRBJ1-2|.|TRBV10-3|TRBD1
TGTGCCATCAGGACGCTTAACAGGGGACTTGGCTACACCTTC
CAIRTLNRGLGYTF
>TRBJ2-1|.|TRBV6-5|TRBD2
TGTGCCAGCAGTTACGGGACTAGCGGGGGGGCCGGTGAGCAGTTCTTC
CASSYGTSGGAGEQFF
>TRBJ2-5|once|TRBV28|TRBD1
TGTGCCAGCAGTTTATTATACAGGGGCCCTAGGACCCAGTACTTC
CASSLLYRGPRTQYF
>TRBJ1-6|.|TRBV6-1|.
TGTGCCAGCACCGCTGGGTATTCACCCCTCCACTTT
CASTAGYSPLHF
>TRBJ1-2|.|TRBV29-1|TRBD1
TGCAGCGTCGCAGGACAGGGGGCAAATGGCTACACCTTC
CSVAGQGANGYTF
>TRBJ1-1|.|TRBV29-1|TRBD1
TGCAGCGTCGCTGGACAGGGCACTGAAGCTTTCTTT
CSVAGQGTEAFF
>TRBJ2-7|.|TRBV6-5|TRBD1
TGTGCCAGCAGTACGGACAGGGTTCGCGAGCAGTACTTC
CASSTDRVREQYF